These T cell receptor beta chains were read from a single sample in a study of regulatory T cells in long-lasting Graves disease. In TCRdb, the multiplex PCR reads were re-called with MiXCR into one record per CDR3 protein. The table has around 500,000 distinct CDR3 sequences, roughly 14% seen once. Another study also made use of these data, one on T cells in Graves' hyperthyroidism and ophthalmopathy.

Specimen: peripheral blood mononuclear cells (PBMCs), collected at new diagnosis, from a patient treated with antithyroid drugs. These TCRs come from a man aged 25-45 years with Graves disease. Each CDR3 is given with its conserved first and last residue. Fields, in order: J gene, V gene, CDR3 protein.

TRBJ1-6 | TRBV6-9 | CASSYDPSYSPLHF
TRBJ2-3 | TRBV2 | CASEPPMGSDTQYF
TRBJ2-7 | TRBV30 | CAWSQTYEQYF
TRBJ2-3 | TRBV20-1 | CSAREDGGGTDTQYF
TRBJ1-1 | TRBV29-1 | CSVEFQVDTEAFF
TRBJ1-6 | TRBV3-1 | CASSRVGTEGSTLHF
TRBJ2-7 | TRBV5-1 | CASRRDRGGSYEQYF
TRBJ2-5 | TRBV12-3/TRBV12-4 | CASSPRLAGGSKTQYF
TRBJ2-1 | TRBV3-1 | CASSPGNSYNEQFF
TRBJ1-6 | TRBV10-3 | CATGGQAVEPLHF
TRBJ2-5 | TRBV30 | CAWSLLQETQYF
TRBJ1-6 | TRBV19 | CASSPSRVARITDNSPLHF
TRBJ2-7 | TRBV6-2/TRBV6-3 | CASSYRAVGPLYEQYF
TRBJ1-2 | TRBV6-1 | CASSPGAVTNYGYTF
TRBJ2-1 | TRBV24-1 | CATSDSLAVNEQFF
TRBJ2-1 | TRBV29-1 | CSVTPRANEQFF
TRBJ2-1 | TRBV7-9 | CASSPLAGGNEQFF
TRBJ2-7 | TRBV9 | CASSVYPGQPTGEQYF